This T cell receptor beta chain was observed in a study of T cell responses to AZD1222 COVID-19 vaccine. General study results and limits: Reportedly, close to half of spike-specific TCRs are directed against unmutated variant regions. It should be noted that donors were predominantly white British and more often female, and clonal diversity was possibly underestimated. No repertoire was sampled before or during the peak T cell response, only after it. Spike regions recognized by vaccine-associated CD4 TCRs spanned the protein, led by 160-218 and 743-854.

V was shortened by 7 bases and J by 1 base, with 7 bases between the two germline ends. Germline V gene sequence: CDR1 SNHLY, CDR2 FYNNEI. The CDR3 loop spans 12 amino acids. Profiling relied on immunoSEQ multiplex PCR, and the TCRdb table lists in-frame clones only, not all of them. Here the sample spans tens of thousands of clones, approximately 84% being singletons. In the case of this clone: The target antigen is unknown.

This rearrangement joins TRBV2 to TRBJ1-1; D may be TRBD1 (6 bases). This sequence originates from an adult in good health. Sequencing was performed on peripheral blood, taken on day 0 of AZD1222 vaccination. The DNA for the CDR3 is TGTGCCAGCAAGGGACAGAACACTGAAGCTTTCTTT. It is translated as CASKGQNTEAFF.